This T cell receptor (beta chain) was recorded in a study of cytomegalovirus exposure and HLA in healthy donors. Study-level findings and limits: Upon later analysis, HLA-associated TCR beta chains proved more clonally expanded than other, equally common chains. The listing of 150 to 200 TCR beta chains classed them as cytomegalovirus-associated. An apparent linkage of common viral pathogens to several of the most significant clusters emerged in a later analysis.

This PCR relied on a set of 60 Vbeta primers and 13 Jbeta primers. The authors' processing: Among the unique TCR beta chains that a later analysis counted, about 84 million in all, roughly 9.9 million were shared. The table came from immunoSEQ multiplex PCR; TCRdb's copy has only in-frame clones and leaves some out. That table is the source of V, J and clone size, and D and trimming were worked out from the DNA. This table holds 130,000 to 150,000 clones. This CDR3 has 16 residues. The ends were cut back, 6 bases at V and 2 bases at J, with 17 bases in the middle. Per germline, CDR1 SEHNR and CDR2 FQNEAQ (reference sequence). About this clone: Its antigen is undetermined.

The chain links TRBV7-9 to TRBJ1-5; no firm D call. The origin of this receptor is a woman between 50 and 59 years old in good health and CMV-seronegative. Specimen: PBMCs. The CDR3: CASSHSSLGGNQPQHF. CDR3 nucleotide sequence: TGTGCCAGCAGTCACTCTAGCCTGGGAGGCAATCAGCCCCAGCATTTT.